The 5 T cell receptor beta chains reported below all come from one sample, sequenced in a study of cytomegalovirus exposure and HLA in healthy donors. The PCR was carried out with 60 Vbeta primers and 13 Jbeta primers. Method: immunoSEQ multiplex PCR; TCRdb's copy keeps in-frame clones and lacks some. This table has around 180,000 clones, more than 70% appearing once. The sample was PBMCs. Receptors originate from a girl between 10 and 17 years old in good health and CMV-seronegative.

This chain links TRBV28 with TRBJ2-7, with a weak D call TRBD1 (7 bases). Germline V CDR1 and CDR2: MDHEN, SYDVKM. The CDR3 is 15 amino acids. Trimming cost V 6 bases and J 5 bases, with 20 bases left between them. The CDR3 coding sequence is TGTGCCAGCAGACCAGGGGGGTGGGGGACGAACGAGCAGTACTTC. Translation: CASRPGGWGTNEQYF.

About this clone itself: The same CDR3 arises from other DNA sequences in this sample as well. This sequence joins TRBV6-5 and TRBJ1-1; perhaps TRBD1 as D (6 bases). CDR3 size: 14 residues. From germline, CDR1 is MNHEY and CDR2 SVGAGI. V lost 2 bases, J lost 10 bases, and 17 bases lay in between. CDR3 nucleotide sequence: TGTGCCAGCAGTTACGGGGACACCCCGGTTGGAGCTTTCTTT. Its protein product is CASSYGDTPVGAFF.

The J gene is TRBJ1-6, the V gene TRBV6-6; possible D gene TRBD1, 6 bases. Germline V lookup: CDR1 MNHNY, CDR2 SVGAGI (reference sequence). The CDR3 contains 15 residues. Trimming stripped 5 bases from V and 8 bases from J, with 16 bases between. The CDR3 DNA is TGTGCCAGCAGTCCTCAGACAGGAGTAGATTCACCCCTCCACTTT. Residues: CASSPQTGVDSPLHF.

J is TRBJ2-2 and V is TRBV6-5; tentative D call: TRBD1 (5 bases). CDR1 and CDR2 from the germline V gene are MNHEY and SVGAGI. V was trimmed by 2 bases and J by 6 bases, leaving 16 bases between them. The CDR3 is 16 residues long. In DNA, the CDR3 is TGTGCCAGCAGTTACATAGACAGCGCCCGAGCCGGGGAGCTGTTTTTT. It yields the protein CASSYIDSARAGELFF.

There are a few counts of this clone. The chain employs TRBV7-9 and TRBJ2-3; D ambiguous. The CDR3 has 13 amino acids. From germline, CDR1 is SEHNR and CDR2 FQNEAQ (reference sequence). Deletions cut 4 bases from V and 9 bases from J, with 14 bases between. The CDR3 loop is CASSSPPSSTQYF. CDR3 DNA sequence: TGTGCCAGCAGCTCCCCCCCGAGTAGCACGCAGTATTTT.